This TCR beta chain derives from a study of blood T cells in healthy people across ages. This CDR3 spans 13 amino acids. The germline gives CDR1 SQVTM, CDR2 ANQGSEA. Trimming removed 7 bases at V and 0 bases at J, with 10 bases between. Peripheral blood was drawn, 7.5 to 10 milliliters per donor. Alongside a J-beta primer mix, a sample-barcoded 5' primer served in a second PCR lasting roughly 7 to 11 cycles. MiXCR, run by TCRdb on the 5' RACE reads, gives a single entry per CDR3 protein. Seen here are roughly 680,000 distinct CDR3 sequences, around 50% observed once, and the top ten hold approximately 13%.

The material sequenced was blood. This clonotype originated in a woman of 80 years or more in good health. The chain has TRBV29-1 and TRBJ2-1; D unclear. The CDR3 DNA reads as TGCAGCGCCGCCCTTAGCTCCTACAATGAGCAGTTCTTC. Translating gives CSAALSSYNEQFF.